These 20 T cell receptor beta chains originate from one sample sequenced in a study of blood T cell repertoires in COVID-19. Using immunoSEQ multiplex PCR, the repertoire was profiled, and TCRdb retains in-frame clones only, with some absent. The data contain under 110,000 clones, 75% to 85% of them singletons. The sample taken for sequencing was peripheral blood. Source of these receptors: a man older than 75 with COVID-19, enrolled during active disease.

The chain links TRBV6-2 or TRBV6-3 to TRBJ2-1, with no clear D. Germline lookup yields CDR1 MNHEY and CDR2 SVGEGT. The ends were cut back, 2 bases at V and 8 bases at J, with 19 bases in the middle. CDR3 size: 16 residues. The CDR3 sequence is CASSYPIMRVIHEQFF. As DNA, the CDR3 is TGTGCCAGCAGTTACCCCATTATGAGAGTCATCCATGAGCAGTTCTTC.

This chain links TRBV11-3 with TRBJ2-7, with D tentatively TRBD2 (5 bases). V gave up 4 bases and J gave up 4 bases, with 5 bases separating them. The germline CDR1 and CDR2 sequences are SGHNT and YENEEA. CDR3 length equals 11 residues. The CDR3 reads CASSSGYEQYF. Written as DNA, the CDR3 is TGTGCCAGCAGCTCGGGGTACGAGCAGTACTTC. The complete variable domain, with remaining parts taken from reference TRBV11-3 and TRBJ2-7, reads EAGVVQSPRYKIIEKKQPVAFWCNPISGHNTLYWYLQNLGQGPELLIRYENEEAVDDSQLPKDRFSAERLKGVDSTLKIQPAELGDSAVYLCASSSGYEQYFGPGTRLTVT.

The chain is built from TRBV20-1 and TRBJ2-7; 13 bases map to TRBD2. The CDR3 has 13 residues. Trimming took 3 bases from V and 7 from J; bases not matched to a gene: 3. Germline V gene lookup returns CDR1 DFQATT and CDR2 SNEGSKA (reference sequence). In nucleotides, the CDR3 is TGCAGTGCTAGTACTAGCGGGAGGGGGGAGCAGTACTTC. Translated, it gives CSASTSGRGEQYF.

This chain uses TRBV21-1 with TRBJ2-7; the table gives TRBD2 as D, unverified against the DNA. TRBV21-1 is classified as a pseudogene. CDR3 length: 14 amino acids. CDR3 DNA: TGTGCCAGCAGCAAAGGTAGGGACTACTACGAGCAGTACTTC. This encodes CASSKGRDYYEQYF.

This CDR3 is CASSQDGGYQPQHF. The DNA for the CDR3 is TGTGCCAGCAGCCAAGATGGGGGGTATCAGCCCCAGCATTTT. The V and J genes are TRBV3-1 (or the pseudogene TRBV3-2) and TRBJ1-5, with D possibly matching TRBD1 (5 bases). Germline lookup yields CDR1 LGHDT and CDR2 YNNKEL (reference sequence). The V gene lost 0 bases and the J gene lost 5 bases, with 8 bases spanning the gap. CDR3 length: 14 amino acids.

This clone appeared a few times. The chain joins TRBV3-1 (or the pseudogene TRBV3-2) to TRBJ2-3; D unclear. Germline assignment: CDR1 LGHDT and CDR2 YNNKEL (reference sequence). Trimming stripped 1 base from V and 1 base from J, with 6 bases between. The CDR3 is 14 residues long. The CDR3 nucleotides read TGTGCCAGCAGCCAAGGAGGAGGCACAGATACGCAGTATTTT. It encodes CASSQGGGTDTQYF.

The chain recombines TRBV28 with TRBJ2-5; D uncertain. The germline V and J ends were trimmed by 3 bases and 4 bases, with 15 bases remaining between them. The length of the CDR3 is 15 residues. Per germline, CDR1 MDHEN and CDR2 SYDVKM. CDR3 amino acids: CASSFAAGEVETQYF. In nucleotides, the CDR3 is TGTGCCAGCAGTTTTGCAGCCGGCGAGGTAGAGACCCAGTACTTC.

The rearrangement links TRBV28 to TRBJ1-1; possibly TRBD1 for D (5 bases). Trimming pared 1 base from V and 3 bases from J, leaving 9 bases between. Germline V CDR1 and CDR2: MDHEN, SYDVKM. The CDR3 runs 14 residues. The CDR3 DNA reads TGTGCCAGCAGTTTATCGGTGGGGCACACTGAAGCTTTCTTT. This translates into CASSLSVGHTEAFF.

The V and J genes are TRBV18 and TRBJ2-5; 9 bases map to TRBD1. Germline CDR1 is KGHSH and CDR2 is LQKENI. After removal of 2 bases from V and 4 bases from J, the junction contained 5 bases not matched to a gene. This CDR3 comprises 15 residues. Written as DNA, the CDR3 is TGTGCCAGCTCACCAAGTACAGGGGGCGGAGAGACCCAGTACTTC. Its translation is CASSPSTGGGETQYF.

The V gene is TRBV19, the J gene TRBJ2-6, with D unresolved. The CDR3 has 15 residues. Germline V lookup: CDR1 LNHDA, CDR2 SQIVND (reference sequence). V lost 4 bases, J lost 0 bases, and 7 bases lay in between. The CDR3 here is CASSTHNSGANVLTF. For the CDR3, the DNA is TGTGCCAGTAGTACCCACAACTCTGGGGCCAACGTCCTGACTTTC.

The table lists this clone with a count of one. The chain combines TRBV10-1 with TRBJ2-7; D may be TRBD2 (6 bases). The CDR3 is made up of 13 amino acids. CDR1 is WNHNN, CDR2 SYGVQD, per germline (reference sequence). The V end was cut by 8 bases, the J end by 4 bases, with 15 bases between. The CDR3: CASQRLEGYEQYF. The CDR3 DNA sequence: TGCGCCAGCCAGCGACTAGAGGGGTACGAGCAGTACTTC.

V usage is TRBV30 and J usage is TRBJ1-3; D gene uncertain. Trimming removed 1 base from V and 0 bases from J, with 7 bases in between. The CDR3 length is 14 residues. Germline CDR1 GTSNPN, CDR2 SVGIG (reference sequence). For the CDR3, the DNA is TGTGCCTGGAGTGGCGGGTCCTCTGGAAACACCATATATTTT. It codes for CAWSGGSSGNTIYF.

The chain combines TRBV28 with TRBJ2-7; 11 nucleotides line up with TRBD1. Germline V lookup: CDR1 MDHEN, CDR2 SYDVKM. Unmatched junction bases numbered 6, after V lost 6 bases and J lost 5 bases. This CDR3 region has 14 residues. In nucleotides, the CDR3 is TGTGCCAGCAGGGGACAGGGGGGAACTGACGAGCAGTACTTC. This codes for CASRGQGGTDEQYF. Filled out from reference TRBV28 and TRBJ2-7, the complete variable domain reads DVKVTQSSRYLVKRTGEKVFLECVQDMDHENMFWYRQDPGLGLRLIYFSYDVKMKEKGDIPEGYSVSREKKERFSLILESASTNQTSMYLCASRGQGGTDEQYFGPGTRLTVT.

The count of this clone is one. This chain uses TRBV5-1 with TRBJ2-7; a possible D gene is TRBD1 (6 bases). The germline gives CDR1 SGHRS, CDR2 YFSETQ. This CDR3 is built from 14 residues. Trimming shortened V by 1 base and J by 7 bases, and 15 bases separated the two germline ends. CDR3 in amino acids: CASSLLVGAREQYF. DNA for the CDR3: TGCGCCAGCAGCTTGTTAGTGGGGGCTAGGGAGCAGTACTTC.

The chain joins TRBV3-1 (or the pseudogene TRBV3-2) to TRBJ2-7; D unclear. Trimming removed 0 bases from V and 6 bases from J, with 3 bases in between. CDR3 length: 11 residues. Germline CDR1 and CDR2: LGHDT and YNNKEL (reference sequence). CDR3 residues: CASSQDSEQYF. The CDR3 coding sequence is TGTGCCAGCAGCCAAGATAGCGAGCAGTACTTC.

The chain uses TRBV5-1 and TRBJ2-6, with D possibly being TRBD1 (5 bases). CDR3 size: 16 residues. Germline assignment: CDR1 SGHRS and CDR2 YFSETQ. V was clipped by 4 bases and J by 0 bases, with 11 bases between them. The CDR3 region is CASSPLGASGANVLTF. The DNA for the CDR3 is TGCGCCAGCAGCCCGCTAGGGGCCTCTGGGGCCAACGTCCTGACTTTC.

V gene TRBV7-6 combines with J gene TRBJ2-1; TRBD1 aligns across 8 bases. Germline CDR1 SGHVS, CDR2 FNYEAQ. The CDR3 is 11 amino acids. V dropped 5 bases and J dropped 12; count of bases not matched to a gene: 3. In nucleotides, the CDR3 is TGTGCCAGCAGCACGACAGGGGCGCAGTTCTTC. Its protein product is CASSTTGAQFF.

The chain employs TRBV7-9 and TRBJ1-2; a weak D match, TRBD1 (5 bases). The CDR3 covers 15 residues. Per germline, CDR1 SEHNR and CDR2 FQNEAQ (reference sequence). V was trimmed by 3 bases and J by 3 bases, leaving 14 bases between them. CDR3: CASSLGGSSDYGYTF. CDR3 in DNA: TGTGCCAGCAGCTTGGGGGGTTCGAGTGACTATGGCTACACCTTC.

The chain employs TRBV18 and TRBJ2-7; 8 nucleotides line up with TRBD1. J was trimmed by 0 bases and V by 5 bases; bases with no gene match: 6. Germline loops: CDR1 KGHSH, CDR2 LQKENI. This CDR3 has 15 residues. The CDR3 region has the DNA TGTGCCAGCTCATACAGCGGACAGGGCTCCTACGAGCAGTACTTC. Amino acid sequence: CASSYSGQGSYEQYF.

The chain combines TRBV7-9 with TRBJ2-5; no clear D gene. V was pared by 3 bases and J by 0 bases, with 8 bases between. CDR1 is SEHNR, CDR2 FQNEAQ, per germline (reference sequence). The CDR3 is 14 amino acids. The CDR3 is CASSFRVNQETQYF. The CDR3 nucleotides are TGTGCCAGCAGCTTTCGGGTTAACCAAGAGACCCAGTACTTC.